Sequencing of this T cell receptor (beta chain) was carried out in a study of CD8 T cells in Susac syndrome. Relapsing-remitting disease, either stable or active, was present in the multiple sclerosis controls, who were treatment-naive patients. Random hexamers were used to reverse transcribe the RNA input (about 0.5 to 1 ug). An immunoSEQ multiplex PCR generated amplified TCR beta CDR3 products spanning 54 Vbeta and 13 Jbeta. One entry per CDR3 protein, called by TCRdb with MiXCR from the immunoSEQ multiplex PCR reads. This sample has roughly 200,000 distinct CDR3 sequences, with about 95% found just once. Study-wide findings and caveats: That the number of individuals in its TCR sequencing and HLA analysis was relatively small was acknowledged by the study.

V dropped 4 bases and J dropped 0 bases, with 10 bases sitting between them. Germline CDR1 is LGHNT and CDR2 is FRNRAP. CDR3 length equals 15 residues. As for this clonotype: As yet, its antigen is unknown.

This clonotype was obtained from a human donor with multiple sclerosis. Material for sequencing was CD4+ T cells from PBMCs. This chain links TRBV12-5 with TRBJ2-1; no firm D call. This CDR3 reads CASGSRVLSYNEQFF. CDR3 DNA sequence: TGTGCTAGTGGTTCCCGAGTCCTCTCCTACAATGAGCAGTTCTTC.